This T cell receptor (beta chain) was captured in a study of identical twins. Only healthy Caucasians were enrolled as donors. The germline V gene has CDR1 SGHVS and CDR2 FNYEAQ. V shed 0 bases and J shed 6 bases, with 18 bases lying between them. CDR3 length equals 16 residues. Each CDR3 protein gets one entry after TCRdb re-called the 5' RACE reads with MiXCR. Counted here are fewer than 650,000 distinct CDR3 sequences, approximately 9.6% occurring once; the ten biggest clones make up roughly 3%. These records were also assigned to another study, of yellow fever vaccine responses in identical twins. Per that study: On the reported evidence, twins' vaccine T cell responses seemed partly convergent and partly personalized.

The TCR comes from a woman aged 18-35 years in good health. Material for sequencing was PBMCs. J is TRBJ2-7 and V is TRBV7-6, with a weak D call TRBD1 (5 bases). This CDR3 is CASSLAWQGAEGEQYF. CDR3 nucleotide sequence: TGTGCCAGCAGCTTAGCCTGGCAGGGCGCCGAAGGCGAGCAGTACTTC.